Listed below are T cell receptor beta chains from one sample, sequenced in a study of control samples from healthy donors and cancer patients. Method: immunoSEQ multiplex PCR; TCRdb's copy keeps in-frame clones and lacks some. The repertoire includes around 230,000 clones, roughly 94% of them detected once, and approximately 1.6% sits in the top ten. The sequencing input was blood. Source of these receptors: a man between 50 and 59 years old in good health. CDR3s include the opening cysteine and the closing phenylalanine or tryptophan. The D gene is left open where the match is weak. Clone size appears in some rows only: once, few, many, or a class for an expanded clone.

CDR3 protein: CASSLRDLRTGELFF
CDR3 DNA: TGTGCCAGCAGCTTGAGGGACTTACGAACCGGGGAGCTGTTTTTT
V gene: TRBV7-2
D gene: -
clone size: once
J gene: TRBJ2-2

CDR3 protein: CSATNNEQFF
CDR3 DNA: TGCAGTGCTACTAACAATGAGCAGTTCTTC
V gene: TRBV20-1
D gene: -
clone size: -
J gene: TRBJ2-1

CDR3 protein: CATNRGSNNEKLFF
CDR3 DNA: TGTGCCACCAATCGCGGCAGCAATAATGAAAAACTGTTTTTT
V gene: TRBV15
D gene: -
clone size: -
J gene: TRBJ1-4

CDR3 protein: CASRARTGGSDTQYF
CDR3 DNA: TGTGCCAGCAGGGCTCGGACAGGGGGTTCAGATACGCAGTATTTT
V gene: TRBV28
D gene: TRBD1
clone size: -
J gene: TRBJ2-3

CDR3 protein: CASSPTAREQYF
CDR3 DNA: TGTGCCAGCAGTCCCACCGCTCGCGAGCAGTACTTC
V gene: TRBV28
D gene: -
clone size: -
J gene: TRBJ2-7

CDR3 protein: CASGYRLTYEQYF
CDR3 DNA: TGTGCCAGTGGCTACCGGCTTACCTACGAGCAGTACTTC
V gene: TRBV28
D gene: -
clone size: -
J gene: TRBJ2-7

CDR3 protein: CASSQVGLSGGANGELFF
CDR3 DNA: TGCGCCAGCAGCCAAGTGGGCCTAAGCGGGGGGGCGAACGGGGAGCTGTTTTTT
V gene: TRBV4-1
D gene: TRBD2
clone size: -
J gene: TRBJ2-2

CDR3 protein: CASRGQGPTGELFF
CDR3 DNA: TGTGCCAGCAGAGGACAGGGCCCCACCGGGGAGCTGTTTTTT
V gene: TRBV6-5
D gene: TRBD1
clone size: -
J gene: TRBJ2-2

CDR3 protein: CASSQAGAGGYTF
CDR3 DNA: TGTGCCAGCAGCCAAGCTGGGGCGGGGGGCTACACCTTC
V gene: TRBV3-1/TRBV3-2
D gene: -
clone size: -
J gene: TRBJ1-2

CDR3 protein: CASSLRSGGTDTQYF
CDR3 DNA: TGCGCCAGCAGCTTGAGGAGCGGGGGCACAGATACGCAGTATTTT
V gene: TRBV5-1
D gene: TRBD2
clone size: -
J gene: TRBJ2-3

CDR3 protein: CASSQKAPRGYSYEQYF
CDR3 DNA: TGTGCCAGCAGTCAAAAGGCCCCTCGGGGCTACTCCTACGAGCAGTACTTC
V gene: TRBV6-6
D gene: -
clone size: -
J gene: TRBJ2-7

CDR3 protein: CASSLVIAGGLRTQYF
CDR3 DNA: TGTGCCAGCAGCCTCGTAATAGCGGGGGGGCTAAGGACGCAGTATTTT
V gene: TRBV3-1/TRBV3-2
D gene: TRBD2
clone size: -
J gene: TRBJ2-3

CDR3 protein: CASSEAGEGQAFF
CDR3 DNA: TGCGCCAGCAGTGAGGCGGGGGAAGGACAAGCTTTCTTT
V gene: TRBV10-1
D gene: -
clone size: -
J gene: TRBJ1-1

CDR3 protein: CASSLPRSQNIETQYF
CDR3 DNA: TGTGCCAGCAGCCTCCCTCGGTCACAAAATATAGAGACCCAGTACTTC
V gene: TRBV3-1/TRBV3-2
D gene: -
clone size: once
J gene: TRBJ2-5

CDR3 protein: CASSVEDTGELFF
CDR3 DNA: TGTGCCAGCAGCGTAGAGGATACCGGGGAGCTGTTTTTT
V gene: TRBV9
D gene: -
clone size: -
J gene: TRBJ2-2

CDR3 protein: CASSRDTAYGYTF
CDR3 DNA: TGTGCCAGCAGCAGGGACACGGCCTATGGCTACACCTTC
V gene: TRBV7-2
D gene: -
clone size: -
J gene: TRBJ1-2

CDR3 protein: CASRPGTTFGYTIYF
CDR3 DNA: TGTGCCAGCAGACCCGGGACAACGTTTGGGTACACCATATATTTT
V gene: TRBV6-5
D gene: -
clone size: -
J gene: TRBJ1-3

CDR3 protein: CASGGQGHTIYF
CDR3 DNA: TGTGCCAGTGGTGGACAGGGGCACACCATATATTTT
V gene: TRBV19
D gene: TRBD1
clone size: once
J gene: TRBJ1-3

CDR3 protein: CASSDRGLVATNEKLFF
CDR3 DNA: TGTGCCAGTAGCGACAGGGGCCTGGTTGCAACTAATGAAAAACTGTTTTTT
V gene: TRBV19
D gene: TRBD1
clone size: -
J gene: TRBJ1-4

CDR3 protein: CASSQAYRETQYF
CDR3 DNA: TGTGCCAGCAGCCAGGCATACCGGGAGACCCAGTACTTC
V gene: TRBV3-1/TRBV3-2
D gene: -
clone size: -
J gene: TRBJ2-5

CDR3 protein: CASSQQLTENNSPLHF
CDR3 DNA: TGCGCCAGCAGCCAACAACTCACAGAAAATAATTCACCCCTCCACTTT
V gene: TRBV4-3
D gene: -
clone size: -
J gene: TRBJ1-6

CDR3 protein: CASSYRQGRLETQYF
CDR3 DNA: TGTGCCAGCAGCTACCGACAGGGGAGGTTAGAGACCCAGTACTTC
V gene: TRBV7-9
D gene: TRBD1
clone size: few
J gene: TRBJ2-5

CDR3 protein: CASSLLSGPMNTEAFF
CDR3 DNA: TGCGCCAGCAGCCTGCTCTCCGGCCCGATGAATACTGAAGCTTTCTTT
V gene: TRBV5-1
D gene: -
clone size: -
J gene: TRBJ1-1

CDR3 protein: CASSFGRADSPLHF
CDR3 DNA: TGTGCCAGCAGTTTCGGCAGGGCTGATTCACCCCTCCACTTT
V gene: TRBV6-5
D gene: -
clone size: -
J gene: TRBJ1-6